This T cell receptor (beta chain) was documented in a study of blood T cells in healthy people across ages. Peripheral blood samples of 9 to 10 milliliters were drawn from each donor. The CDR3 loop spans 18 amino acids. Germline CDR1 SGHTA, CDR2 FQGNSA. Primers used in a second PCR of about 6 to 11 cycles were a sample-barcoded 5' primer and a J-beta primer mix. MiXCR, run by TCRdb on the 5' RACE reads, gives a single entry per CDR3 protein. The sample contains about 1.5 million distinct CDR3 sequences, 42% of which appear only once. With regard to this clonotype: At one of its ends the junction is not consistent with the germline gene, which may arise from a read error.

This rearrangement joins TRBV7-2 to TRBJ2-1; 13 nucleotides align to TRBD2. The sequencing sample was made of blood. This clonotype originated in a woman under 30 in good health. CDR3 in DNA: TGTGCCAGCAGCTTCGACCCACGAACTAGCGGGAGGGCCAATAAGCAGTTCTTC. Encoded protein: CASSFDPRTSGRANKQFF. Combining the CDR3 with reference TRBV7-2 and TRBJ2-1 gives the whole variable domain GAGVSQSPSNKVTEKGKDVELRCDPISGHTALYWYRQSLGQGLEFLIYFQGNSAPDKSGLPSDRFSAERTGGSVSTLTIQRTQQEDSAVYLCASSFDPRTSGRANKQFFGPGTRLTVL.